This T cell receptor (beta chain) was obtained from a study of blood T cell repertoires in COVID-19. For the study at large: Sites in the United States, Italy and Spain provided acute and convalescent COVID-19 samples.

Original data processing: Amplifying reference gene primers gave estimates of nucleated cell counts. Assay: immunoSEQ multiplex PCR; the TCRdb copy retains only in-frame clones and omits some. V and J calls and clone size come straight from that table; D and trimming were deduced from the DNA. The profile shows about 240,000 clones, roughly four fifths of them singletons. The CDR3 is made up of 15 amino acids. Per the germline V gene, CDR1 is ENHRY and CDR2 is SYGVKD. The V gene end was trimmed by 2 bases and the J gene end by 4 bases; junction bases not matched to a gene: 7. Source material: peripheral blood. The chain carries TRBV10-3 and TRBJ2-7; TRBD2 aligns across 8 bases. The TCR originated in a man between 25 and 39 years old who had recovered from COVID-19. CDR3 DNA sequence: TGTGCCATCAGTGAGCTAGGGACTAGAGAGTACGAGCAGTACTTC. Its protein is CAISELGTREYEQYF.